The rows below give T cell receptor beta chains drawn from one sample of a study of CD8+ T cells in alopecia areata. Produced via immunoSEQ multiplex PCR; TCRdb's table is partial and in-frame only. The repertoire holds a few hundred thousand clones, with around 50% as singletons. Material for sequencing was CD8+ T cells sorted from blood. Every receptor here comes from a human donor in good health. Both conserved end residues are part of each CDR3. The D gene is left open where the match is weak. Size is omitted from some rows. Given values are once, few, many or a class for expanded clones.

V	size	D	J	DNA	CDR3
TRBV6-5	NA	NA	TRBJ2-3	TGTGCCAGCAGTTACATGGGCGGGGTCACAGATACGCAGTATTTT	CASSYMGGVTDTQYF
TRBV7-9	few	NA	TRBJ1-2	TGTGCCAGCAGCTCCGCGGGGAACTATGGCTACACCTTC	CASSSAGNYGYTF
TRBV13	few	TRBD2	TRBJ2-7	TGTGCCAGCAGTTTTACGGCTAGCGGCGAGCAGTACTTC	CASSFTASGEQYF
TRBV4-1	NA	NA	TRBJ2-7	TGCGCCAGCAGCCAAGATCCACAGTCCGAGCAGTACTTC	CASSQDPQSEQYF
TRBV4-1	NA	NA	TRBJ2-7	TGCGCCAGCAGCCAAGCAGGCTACGAGCAGTACTTC	CASSQAGYEQYF
TRBV7-9	few	NA	TRBJ2-5	TGTGCCAGCAGTCTGGGGGCGATTATAGAGACCCAGTACTTC	CASSLGAIIETQYF
TRBV4-1	NA	NA	TRBJ1-5	TGCGCCAGCAGCCAAGCGCTGGGGCAGCCCCAGCATTTT	CASSQALGQPQHF
TRBV7-9	NA	NA	TRBJ2-5	TGTGCCAGCAGCCCAGGACCTGGGGGCCAAGAGACCCAGTACTTC	CASSPGPGGQETQYF
TRBV29-1	few	NA	TRBJ1-1	TGCAGCCCCGAAAGGGATAACACTGAAGCTTTCTTT	CSPERDNTEAFF
TRBV6-5	NA	NA	TRBJ2-2	TGTGCCAGCAGTTACAAACCGCAGTCCCCGCCCGGGGAGCTGTTTTTT	CASSYKPQSPPGELFF
TRBV29-1	NA	TRBD1	TRBJ1-4	TGCAGCGTTGAAGGGGAGACAGGGGGAGAAGAAAAACTGTTTTTT	CSVEGETGGEEKLFF
TRBV27	NA	TRBD1	TRBJ2-5	TGTGCCAGCAGTGCAGGGGGCTCTCTACAAGAGACCCAGTACTTC	CASSAGGSLQETQYF